This is a list of T cell receptor beta chains from one sample in a study of CD8+CD57+ T cells in acquired aplastic anemia. TCRdb reprocessed the reads via MiXCR and lists one record per CDR3 protein. The sample shows about 160,000 distinct CDR3 sequences, roughly 48% of them seen only once. The sequenced sample was sorted CD4+, CD8+, or CD8+CD57+ T cells (not recorded which) from PBMCs. The source is a human donor in good health. Each CDR3 is given without its conserved first and last residue. Each record gives: V gene, J gene, CDR3 protein.

v_call: TRBV20-1
j_call: TRBJ2-1
cdr3_aa: SAPGLATPYNEQF

v_call: TRBV2
j_call: TRBJ2-3
cdr3_aa: ASSGALRTSGGTDTQY

v_call: TRBV2
j_call: TRBJ1-1
cdr3_aa: ASSAEGYTEAF

v_call: TRBV9
j_call: TRBJ2-5
cdr3_aa: ASSVVANSIGETQY

v_call: TRBV6-1
j_call: TRBJ2-1
cdr3_aa: ASSELTGAGAQNEQF

v_call: TRBV25-1
j_call: TRBJ2-5
cdr3_aa: ASLAGGYQETQY

v_call: TRBV20-1
j_call: TRBJ2-7
cdr3_aa: SARDAGQGSYEQY

v_call: TRBV5-1
j_call: TRBJ1-1
cdr3_aa: ASSPSVDTEAF

v_call: TRBV15
j_call: TRBJ1-2
cdr3_aa: ATSPRAGSYGYT

v_call: TRBV25-1
j_call: TRBJ1-2
cdr3_aa: ASSALDSFNYGYT

v_call: TRBV15
j_call: TRBJ2-7
cdr3_aa: ATSRGTESSYEQY

v_call: TRBV15
j_call: TRBJ2-1
cdr3_aa: ATSRFGYNEQF

v_call: TRBV19
j_call: TRBJ1-1
cdr3_aa: ASSIDGTGTEAF

v_call: TRBV2
j_call: TRBJ2-7
cdr3_aa: ASSLEKAG

v_call: TRBV19
j_call: TRBJ2-6
cdr3_aa: ARDREAGANVLT

v_call: TRBV15
j_call: TRBJ2-2
cdr3_aa: ATSRTRGDTGELF

v_call: TRBV6-6
j_call: TRBJ1-2
cdr3_aa: ASSYSYRDLGGYT

v_call: TRBV6-2/TRBV6-3
j_call: TRBJ1-1
cdr3_aa: ASSYDQEVSEAF

v_call: TRBV12-3/TRBV12-4
j_call: TRBJ1-5
cdr3_aa: ASSLDRFNQPQH

v_call: TRBV6-5
j_call: TRBJ2-7
cdr3_aa: ASSGTETYEQY

v_call: TRBV10-3
j_call: TRBJ1-2
cdr3_aa: AISEPGDNYGYT